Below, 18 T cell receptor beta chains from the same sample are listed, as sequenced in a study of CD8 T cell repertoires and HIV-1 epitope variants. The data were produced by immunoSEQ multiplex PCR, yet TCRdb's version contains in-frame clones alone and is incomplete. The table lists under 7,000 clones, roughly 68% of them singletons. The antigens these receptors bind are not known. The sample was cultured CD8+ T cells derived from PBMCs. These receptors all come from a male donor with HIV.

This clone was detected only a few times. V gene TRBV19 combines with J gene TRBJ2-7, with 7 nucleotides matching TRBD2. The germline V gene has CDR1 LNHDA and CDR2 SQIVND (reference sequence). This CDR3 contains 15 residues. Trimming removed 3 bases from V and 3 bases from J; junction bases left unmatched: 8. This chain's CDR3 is CASSIGLRGIYEQYF. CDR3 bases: TGTGCCAGTAGTATCGGCCTGCGGGGGATCTACGAGCAGTACTTC.

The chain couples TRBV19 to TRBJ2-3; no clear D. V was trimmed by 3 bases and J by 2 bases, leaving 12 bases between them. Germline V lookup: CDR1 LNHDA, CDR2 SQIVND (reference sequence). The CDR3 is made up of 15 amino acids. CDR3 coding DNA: TGTGCCAGTAGTATGATCCTTGGGGACACAGATACGCAGTATTTT. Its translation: CASSMILGDTDTQYF. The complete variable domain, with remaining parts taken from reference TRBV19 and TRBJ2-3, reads DGGITQSPKYLFRKEGQNVTLSCEQNLNHDAMYWYRQDPGQGLRLIYYSQIVNDFQKGDIAEGYSVSREKKESFPLTVTSAQKNPTAFYLCASSMILGDTDTQYFGPGTRLTVL.

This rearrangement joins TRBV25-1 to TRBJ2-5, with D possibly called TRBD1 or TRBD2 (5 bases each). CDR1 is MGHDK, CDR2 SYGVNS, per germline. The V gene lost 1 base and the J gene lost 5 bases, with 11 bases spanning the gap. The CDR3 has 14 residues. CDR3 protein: CASSEWGTRETQYF. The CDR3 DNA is TGTGCCAGCAGTGAATGGGGGACGAGGGAGACCCAGTACTTC. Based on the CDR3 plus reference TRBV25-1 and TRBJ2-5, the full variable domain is EADIYQTPRYLVIGTGKKITLECSQTMGHDKMYWYQQDPGMELHLIHYSYGVNSTEKGDLSSESTVSRIRTEHFPLTLESARPSHTSQYLCASSEWGTRETQYFGPGTRLLVL.

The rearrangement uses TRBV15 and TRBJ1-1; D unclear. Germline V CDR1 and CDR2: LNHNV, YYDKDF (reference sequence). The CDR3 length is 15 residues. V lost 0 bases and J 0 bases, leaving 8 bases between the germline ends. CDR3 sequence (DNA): TGTGCCACCAGCAGAGATAGGGCGGTGAACACTGAAGCTTTCTTT. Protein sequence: CATSRDRAVNTEAFF.

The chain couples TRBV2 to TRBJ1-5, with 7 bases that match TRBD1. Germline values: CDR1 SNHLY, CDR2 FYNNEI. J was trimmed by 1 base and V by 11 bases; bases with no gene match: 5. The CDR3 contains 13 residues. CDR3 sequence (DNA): TGTGCCGGACAGGCGGAAAGCAATCAGCCCCAGCATTTT. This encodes CAGQAESNQPQHF. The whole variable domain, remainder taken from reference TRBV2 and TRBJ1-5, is EPEVTQTPSHQVTQMGQEVILRCVPISNHLYFYWYRQILGQKVEFLVSFYNNEISEKSEIFDDQFSVERPDGSNFTLKIRSTKLEDSAMYFCAGQAESNQPQHFGDGTRLSIL.

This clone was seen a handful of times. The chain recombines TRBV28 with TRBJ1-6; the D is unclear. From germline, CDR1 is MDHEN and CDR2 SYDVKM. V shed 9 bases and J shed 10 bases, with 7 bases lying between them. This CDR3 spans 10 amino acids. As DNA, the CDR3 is TGTGCCAGTGCGGGATCACCCCTCCACTTT. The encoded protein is CASAGSPLHF. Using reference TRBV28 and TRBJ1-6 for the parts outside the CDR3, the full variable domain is DVKVTQSSRYLVKRTGEKVFLECVQDMDHENMFWYRQDPGLGLRLIYFSYDVKMKEKGDIPEGYSVSREKKERFSLILESASTNQTSMYLCASAGSPLHFGNGTRLTVT.

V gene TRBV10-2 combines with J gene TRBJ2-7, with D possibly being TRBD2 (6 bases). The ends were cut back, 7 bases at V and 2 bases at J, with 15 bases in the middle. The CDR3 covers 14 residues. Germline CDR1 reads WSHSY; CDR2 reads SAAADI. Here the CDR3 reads CASTSWGETYEQYF. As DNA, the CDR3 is TGCGCCAGCACTTCATGGGGGGAGACCTACGAGCAGTACTTC.

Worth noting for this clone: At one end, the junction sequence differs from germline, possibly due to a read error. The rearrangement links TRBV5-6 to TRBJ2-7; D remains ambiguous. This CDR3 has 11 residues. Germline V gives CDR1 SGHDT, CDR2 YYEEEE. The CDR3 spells CASSFSYEQCF. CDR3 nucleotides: TGTGCCAGCAGCTTTTCCTACGAGCAGTGCTTC. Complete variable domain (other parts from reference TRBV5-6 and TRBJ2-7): DAGVTQSPTHLIKTRGQQVTLRCSPKSGHDTVSWYQQALGQGPQFIFQYYEEEERQRGNFPDRFSGHQFPNYSSELNVNALLLGDSALYLCASSFSYEQCFGPGTRLTVT.

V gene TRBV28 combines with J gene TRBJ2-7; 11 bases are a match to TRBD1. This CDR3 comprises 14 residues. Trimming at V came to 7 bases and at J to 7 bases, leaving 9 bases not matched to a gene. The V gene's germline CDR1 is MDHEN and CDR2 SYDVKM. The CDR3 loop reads CASTTGTGGSEQYF. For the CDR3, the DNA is TGTGCCAGCACCACCGGGACAGGGGGTAGTGAGCAGTACTTC.

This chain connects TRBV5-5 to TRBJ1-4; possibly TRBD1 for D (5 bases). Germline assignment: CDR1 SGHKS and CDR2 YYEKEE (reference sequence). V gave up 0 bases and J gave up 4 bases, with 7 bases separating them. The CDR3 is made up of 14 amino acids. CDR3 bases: TGTGCCAGCAGCTTGGGGGGCAATAATGAAAAACTGTTTTTT. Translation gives CASSLGGNNEKLFF.

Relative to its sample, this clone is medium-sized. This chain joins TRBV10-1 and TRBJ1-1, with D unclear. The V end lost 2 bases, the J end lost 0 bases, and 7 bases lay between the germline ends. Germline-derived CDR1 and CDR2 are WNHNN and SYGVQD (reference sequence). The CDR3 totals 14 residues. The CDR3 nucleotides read TGCGCCAGCAGTGAGGGCAGTATGAACACTGAAGCTTTCTTT. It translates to CASSEGSMNTEAFF.

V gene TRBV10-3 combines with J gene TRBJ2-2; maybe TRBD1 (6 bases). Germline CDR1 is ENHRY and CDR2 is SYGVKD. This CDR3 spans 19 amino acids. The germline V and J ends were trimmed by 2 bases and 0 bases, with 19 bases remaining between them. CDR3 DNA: TGTGCCATCAGTGAGCACCGGGACACCGTCCCCGCGAACACCGGGGAGCTGTTTTTT. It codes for CAISEHRDTVPANTGELFF.

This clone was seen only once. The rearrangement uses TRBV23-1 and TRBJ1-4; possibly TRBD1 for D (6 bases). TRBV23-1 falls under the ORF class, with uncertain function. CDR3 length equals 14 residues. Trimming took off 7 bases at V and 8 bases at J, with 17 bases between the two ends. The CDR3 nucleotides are TGCGCCAGCAACCCGGGACAAAATGGGGAAAAACTGTTTTTT. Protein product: CASNPGQNGEKLFF.

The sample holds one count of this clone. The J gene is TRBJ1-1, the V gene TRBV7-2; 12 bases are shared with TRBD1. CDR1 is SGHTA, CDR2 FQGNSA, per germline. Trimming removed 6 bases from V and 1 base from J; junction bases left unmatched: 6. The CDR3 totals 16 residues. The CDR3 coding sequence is TGTGCCAGCAGTCCCGGGACAGGGGGCCCGAACACTGAAGCTTTCTTT. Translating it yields CASSPGTGGPNTEAFF.

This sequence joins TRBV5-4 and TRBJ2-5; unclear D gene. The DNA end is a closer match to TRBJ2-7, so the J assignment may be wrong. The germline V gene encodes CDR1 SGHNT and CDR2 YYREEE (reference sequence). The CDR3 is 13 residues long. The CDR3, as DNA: TGTGCCAGCAGCTTCTCTGGAACCTACGAGCAGTACTTC. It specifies CASSFSGTYEQYF.

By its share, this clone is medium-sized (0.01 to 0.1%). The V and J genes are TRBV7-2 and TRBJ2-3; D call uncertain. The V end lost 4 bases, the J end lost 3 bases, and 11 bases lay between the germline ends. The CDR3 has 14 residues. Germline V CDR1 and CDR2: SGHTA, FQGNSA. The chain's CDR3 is CASSSVLATDTQYF. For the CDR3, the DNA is TGTGCCAGCAGCTCCGTACTGGCGACAGATACGCAGTATTTT.

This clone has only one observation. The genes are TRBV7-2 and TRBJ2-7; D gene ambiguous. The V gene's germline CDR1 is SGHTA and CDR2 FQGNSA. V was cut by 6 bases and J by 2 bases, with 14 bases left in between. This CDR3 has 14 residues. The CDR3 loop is CASSSDVSAYEQYF. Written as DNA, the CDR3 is TGTGCCAGCAGTTCAGATGTCTCGGCCTACGAGCAGTACTTC.

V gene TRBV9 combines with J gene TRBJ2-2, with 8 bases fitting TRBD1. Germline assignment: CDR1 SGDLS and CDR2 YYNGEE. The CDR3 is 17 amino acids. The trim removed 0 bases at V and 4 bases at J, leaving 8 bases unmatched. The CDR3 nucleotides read TGTGCCAGCAGCGTAGAAAACACAGGGGGTTTCACCGGGGAGCTGTTTTTT. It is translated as CASSVENTGGFTGELFF.